The source of this T cell receptor beta chain is a study of blood T cell repertoires in COVID-19. Background on the study: Both acute and convalescent COVID-19 samples were obtained from the United States, Italy and Spain. Sample material is recorded as cDNA or gDNA derived from T cells, B-cell-depleted T cells, or PBMCs.

Original processing methods: From reference gene primer amplification, estimates of nucleated cell counts were derived. Sequencing was performed with immunoSEQ multiplex PCR; in TCRdb, only in-frame clones are kept and a portion is missing. The D gene and trimming were derived from the DNA, and the V and J assignments and clone size from that table. The repertoire holds hundreds of thousands of clones, with about nine tenths as singletons. There are 13 residues in the CDR3. The trim removed 2 bases at V and 10 bases at J, leaving 2 bases unmatched. The chain has TRBV12-3 or TRBV12-4 and TRBJ1-6, with 7 bases identical to TRBD1. This receptor was taken from a young man with active or convalescent COVID-19. The sequenced sample was peripheral blood. CDR3 sequence (DNA): TGTGCCAGCAGTTTACAGGGGGACTCACCCCTCCACTTT. Its protein is CASSLQGDSPLHF.